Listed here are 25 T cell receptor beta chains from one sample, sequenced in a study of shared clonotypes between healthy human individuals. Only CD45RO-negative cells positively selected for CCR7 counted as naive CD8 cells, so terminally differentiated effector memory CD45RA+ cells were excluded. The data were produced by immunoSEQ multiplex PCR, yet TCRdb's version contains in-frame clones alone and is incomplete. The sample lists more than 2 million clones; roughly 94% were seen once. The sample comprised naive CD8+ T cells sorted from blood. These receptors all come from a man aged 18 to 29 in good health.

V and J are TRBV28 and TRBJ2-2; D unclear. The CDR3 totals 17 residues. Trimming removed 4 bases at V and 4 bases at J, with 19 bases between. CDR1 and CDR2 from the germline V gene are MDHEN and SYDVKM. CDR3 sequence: CASSSTWVDERTGELFF. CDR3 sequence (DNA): TGTGCCAGCAGTTCGACCTGGGTAGATGAACGCACCGGGGAGCTGTTTTTT.

The CDR3 region is CASRGRAEEETQYF. In DNA, the CDR3 is TGTGCCAGCAGGGGAAGAGCGGAAGAAGAGACCCAGTACTTC. The chain combines TRBV7-9 with TRBJ2-5, with TRBD2 as a possible D gene (5 bases). Germline-derived CDR1 and CDR2 are SEHNR and FQNEAQ (reference sequence). The CDR3 has 14 residues. Trimming shortened V by 6 bases and J by 3 bases, and 14 bases separated the two germline ends. Supplemented by reference TRBV7-9 and TRBJ2-5, the full variable domain reads DTGVSQNPRHKITKRGQNVTFRCDPISEHNRLYWYRQTLGQGPEFLTYFQNEAQLEKSRLLSDRFSAERPKGSFSTLEIQRTEQGDSAMYLCASRGRAEEETQYFGPGTRLLVL.

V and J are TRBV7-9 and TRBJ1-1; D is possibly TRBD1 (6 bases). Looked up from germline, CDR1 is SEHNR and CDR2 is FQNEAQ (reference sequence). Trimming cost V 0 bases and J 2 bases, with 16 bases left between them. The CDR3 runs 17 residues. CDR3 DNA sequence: TGTGCCAGCAGCTTAGCTGGGGGCGAAGTGAAAAACACTGAAGCTTTCTTT. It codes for CASSLAGGEVKNTEAFF.

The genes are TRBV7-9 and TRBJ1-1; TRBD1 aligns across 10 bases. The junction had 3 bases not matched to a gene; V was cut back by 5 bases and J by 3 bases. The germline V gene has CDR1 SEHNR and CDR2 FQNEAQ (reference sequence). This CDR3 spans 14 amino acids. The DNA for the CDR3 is TGTGCCAGCAGCACCGGACAGGGGGACACTGAAGCTTTCTTT. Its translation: CASSTGQGDTEAFF.

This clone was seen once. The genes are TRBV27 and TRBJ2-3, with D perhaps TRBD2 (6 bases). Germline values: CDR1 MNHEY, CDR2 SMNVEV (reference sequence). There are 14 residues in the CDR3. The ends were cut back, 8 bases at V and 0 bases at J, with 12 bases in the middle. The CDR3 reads CASGASESTDTQYF. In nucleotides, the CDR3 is TGTGCCAGCGGGGCTAGCGAGAGCACAGATACGCAGTATTTT.

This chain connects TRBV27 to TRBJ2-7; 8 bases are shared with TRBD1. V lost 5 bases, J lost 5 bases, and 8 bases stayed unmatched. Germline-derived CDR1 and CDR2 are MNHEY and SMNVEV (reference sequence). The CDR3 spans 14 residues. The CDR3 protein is CASSLRDRPHEQYF. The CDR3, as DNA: TGTGCCAGCAGTCTCCGGGACAGGCCACACGAGCAGTACTTC.

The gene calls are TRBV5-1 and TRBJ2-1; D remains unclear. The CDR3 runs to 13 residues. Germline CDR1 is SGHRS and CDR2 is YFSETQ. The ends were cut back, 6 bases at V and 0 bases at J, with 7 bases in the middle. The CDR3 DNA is TGCGCCAGCAAACCGAGCTCCTACAATGAGCAGTTCTTC. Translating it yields CASKPSSYNEQFF.

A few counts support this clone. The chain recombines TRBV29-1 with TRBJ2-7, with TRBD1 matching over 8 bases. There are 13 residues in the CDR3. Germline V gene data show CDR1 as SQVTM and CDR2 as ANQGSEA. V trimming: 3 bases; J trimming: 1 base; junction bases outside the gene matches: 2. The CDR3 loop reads CSVDTGGSYEQYF. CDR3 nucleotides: TGCAGCGTTGATACAGGGGGGTCCTACGAGCAGTACTTC.

CDR3 coding DNA: TGTGCCAGCAGCCCCGGGATCGTATCCTACAATGAGCAGTTCTTC. Translated: CASSPGIVSYNEQFF. The J gene is TRBJ2-1, the V gene TRBV6-5; weak D call: TRBD2 (5 bases). The CDR3 runs to 15 residues. Germline-derived CDR1 and CDR2 are MNHEY and SVGAGI. V gave up 6 bases and J gave up 1 base, with 13 bases separating them.

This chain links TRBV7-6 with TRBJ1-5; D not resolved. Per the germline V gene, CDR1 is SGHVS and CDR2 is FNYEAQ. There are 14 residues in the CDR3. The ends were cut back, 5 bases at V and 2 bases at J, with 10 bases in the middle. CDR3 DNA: TGTGCCAGCAGCCTCAGTGCGGGCAATCAGCCCCAGCATTTT. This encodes CASSLSAGNQPQHF. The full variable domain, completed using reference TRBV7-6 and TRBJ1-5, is GAGVSQSPRYKVTKRGQDVALRCDPISGHVSLYWYRQALGQGPEFLTYFNYEAQQDKSGLPNDRFSAERPEGSISTLTIQRTEQRDSAMYRCASSLSAGNQPQHFGDGTRLSIL.

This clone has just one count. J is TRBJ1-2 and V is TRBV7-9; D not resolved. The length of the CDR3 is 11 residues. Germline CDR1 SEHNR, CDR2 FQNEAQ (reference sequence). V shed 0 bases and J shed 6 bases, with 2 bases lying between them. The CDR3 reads CASSLAHGYTF. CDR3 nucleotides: TGTGCCAGCAGCTTAGCCCATGGCTACACCTTC.

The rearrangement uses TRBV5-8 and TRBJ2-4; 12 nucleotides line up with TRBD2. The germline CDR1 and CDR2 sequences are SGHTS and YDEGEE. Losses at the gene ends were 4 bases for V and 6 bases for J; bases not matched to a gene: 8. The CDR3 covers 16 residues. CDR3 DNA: TGTGCCAGCAGCCAGGGACTAGCGGGCCCGGGAAACATTCAGTACTTC. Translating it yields CASSQGLAGPGNIQYF.

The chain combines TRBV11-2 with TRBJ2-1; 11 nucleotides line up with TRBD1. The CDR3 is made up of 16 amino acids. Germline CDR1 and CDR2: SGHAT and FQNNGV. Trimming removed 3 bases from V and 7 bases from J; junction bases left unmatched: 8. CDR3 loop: CASSFSKGQGGNEQFF. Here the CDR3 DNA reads TGTGCCAGCAGCTTTAGCAAGGGACAGGGGGGTAATGAGCAGTTCTTC.

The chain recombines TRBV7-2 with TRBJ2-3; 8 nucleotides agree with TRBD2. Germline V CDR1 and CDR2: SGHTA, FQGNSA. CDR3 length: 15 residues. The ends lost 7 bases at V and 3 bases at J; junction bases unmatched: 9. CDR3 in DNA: TGTGCCAGCATATCCCTGGCGGGGGGTACAGATACGCAGTATTTT. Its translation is CASISLAGGTDTQYF.

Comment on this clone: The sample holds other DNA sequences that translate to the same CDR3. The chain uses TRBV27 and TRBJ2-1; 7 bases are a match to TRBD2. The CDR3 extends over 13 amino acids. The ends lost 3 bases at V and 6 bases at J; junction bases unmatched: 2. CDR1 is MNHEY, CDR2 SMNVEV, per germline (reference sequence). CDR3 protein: CASSFGGSNEQFF. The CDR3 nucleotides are TGTGCCAGCAGTTTCGGCGGGAGCAATGAGCAGTTCTTC.

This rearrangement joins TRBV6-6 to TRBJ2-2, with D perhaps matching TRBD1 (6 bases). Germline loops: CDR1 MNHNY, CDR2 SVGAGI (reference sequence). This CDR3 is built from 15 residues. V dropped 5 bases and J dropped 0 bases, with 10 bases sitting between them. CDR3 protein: CASSTGTTNTGELFF. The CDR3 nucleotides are TGTGCCAGCAGTACCGGGACAACGAACACCGGGGAGCTGTTTTTT.

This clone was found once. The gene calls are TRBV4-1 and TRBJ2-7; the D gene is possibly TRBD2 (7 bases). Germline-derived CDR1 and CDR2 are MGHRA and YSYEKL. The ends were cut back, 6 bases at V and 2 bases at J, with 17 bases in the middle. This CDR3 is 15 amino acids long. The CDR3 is CASSPRGGAPYEQYF. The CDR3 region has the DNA TGCGCCAGCAGTCCTCGTGGGGGGGCGCCCTACGAGCAGTACTTC.

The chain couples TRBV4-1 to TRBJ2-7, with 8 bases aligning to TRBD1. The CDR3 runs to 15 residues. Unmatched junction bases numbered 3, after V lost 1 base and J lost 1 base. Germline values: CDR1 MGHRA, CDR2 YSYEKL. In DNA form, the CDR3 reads TGCGCCAGCAGCCAAGGCAGGGGGCTATCCTACGAGCAGTACTTC. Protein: CASSQGRGLSYEQYF.

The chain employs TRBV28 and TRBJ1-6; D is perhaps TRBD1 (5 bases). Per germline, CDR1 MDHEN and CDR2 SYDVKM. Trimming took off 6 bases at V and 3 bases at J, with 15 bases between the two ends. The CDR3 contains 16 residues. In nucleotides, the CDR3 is TGTGCCAGCAGCCCAGCGGGGCCAGTCTATAATTCACCCCTCCACTTT. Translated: CASSPAGPVYNSPLHF.

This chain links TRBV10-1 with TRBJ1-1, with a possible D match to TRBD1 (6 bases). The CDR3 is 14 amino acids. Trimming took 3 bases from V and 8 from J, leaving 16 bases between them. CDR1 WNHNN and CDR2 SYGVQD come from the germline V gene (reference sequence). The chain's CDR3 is CASSEGGQDLEAFF. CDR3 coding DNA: TGCGCCAGCAGTGAAGGGGGGCAGGATTTAGAAGCTTTCTTT.

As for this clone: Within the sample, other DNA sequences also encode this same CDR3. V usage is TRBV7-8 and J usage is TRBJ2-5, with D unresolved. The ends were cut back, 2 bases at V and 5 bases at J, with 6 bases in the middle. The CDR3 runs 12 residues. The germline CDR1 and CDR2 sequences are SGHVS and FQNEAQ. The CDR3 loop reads CASSLLSETQYF. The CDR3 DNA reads TGTGCCAGCAGCTTATTGTCGGAGACCCAGTACTTC.

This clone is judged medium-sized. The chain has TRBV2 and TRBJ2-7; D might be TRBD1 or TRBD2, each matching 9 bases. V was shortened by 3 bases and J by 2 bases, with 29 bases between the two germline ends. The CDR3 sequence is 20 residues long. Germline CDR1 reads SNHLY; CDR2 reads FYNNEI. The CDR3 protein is CASSDEDGTGPSSGTYEQYF. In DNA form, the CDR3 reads TGTGCCAGCAGTGATGAGGACGGGACAGGGCCGTCTAGCGGGACCTACGAGCAGTACTTC.

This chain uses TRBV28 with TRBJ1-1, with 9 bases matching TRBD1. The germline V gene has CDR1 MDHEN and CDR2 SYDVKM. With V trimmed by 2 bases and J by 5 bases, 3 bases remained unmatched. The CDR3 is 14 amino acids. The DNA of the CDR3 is TGTGCCAGCAGTTTAATGGACAGGGGAACTGAAGCTTTCTTT. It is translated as CASSLMDRGTEAFF.

The CDR3 protein is CASTSPDRVVEQYF. Written as DNA, the CDR3 is TGTGCCAGCACCAGCCCGGACAGGGTCGTCGAGCAGTACTTC. J is TRBJ2-7 and V is TRBV6-6, with 8 bases fitting TRBD1. This CDR3 has 14 amino acids. The V and J ends lost 7 bases and 6 bases, in that order; junction bases with no gene match: 11. CDR1 and CDR2 from the germline V gene are MNHNY and SVGAGI (reference sequence).

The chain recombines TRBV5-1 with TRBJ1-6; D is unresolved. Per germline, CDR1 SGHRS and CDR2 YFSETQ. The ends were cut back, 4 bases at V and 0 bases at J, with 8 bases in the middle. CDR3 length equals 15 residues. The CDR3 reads CASSGEDSYNSPLHF. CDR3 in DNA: TGCGCCAGCAGCGGGGAGGACTCCTATAATTCACCCCTCCACTTT.